The 6 T cell receptor beta chains in this list originate from one sample, sequenced in a study of blood T cells in healthy people across ages. Together with a sample-barcoded 5' primer, a J-beta primer mix was included in a second PCR lasting about 7 to 11 cycles. TCRdb fed the 5' RACE reads into MiXCR, producing one record per CDR3 protein. The sample has around 970,000 distinct CDR3 sequences, about 51% seen once; the top ten hold about a fifth. The sample comprised blood. Receptor source: an older woman in good health.

The V gene is TRBV19, the J gene TRBJ2-6, with D possibly matching TRBD2 (6 bases). The CDR3 runs 18 residues. V was trimmed by 3 bases and J by 0 bases, leaving 15 bases between them. Looked up from germline, CDR1 is LNHDA and CDR2 is SQIVND (reference sequence). The CDR3 nucleotides are TGTGCCAGTAGTATTCGGAGGGGTACGGGCTCTGGGGCCAACGTCCTGACTTTC. It is translated as CASSIRRGTGSGANVLTF.

J is TRBJ2-1 and V is TRBV5-1, with a weak D call TRBD1 (6 bases). The germline V gene has CDR1 SGHRS and CDR2 YFSETQ. The CDR3 has 16 residues. V lost 10 bases and J 2 bases, leaving 22 bases between the germline ends. CDR3 nucleotide sequence: TGCGCCTCATATTTGGTTACAGGGAGACCCTACAATGAGCAGTTCTTC. Amino acid sequence: CASYLVTGRPYNEQFF.

This clonotype was detected many times. The chain joins TRBV18 to TRBJ1-6; no clear D gene. The CDR3 length is 13 residues. Germline V gives CDR1 KGHSH, CDR2 LQKENI. V was trimmed by 1 base and J by 9 bases, leaving 7 bases between them. DNA of the CDR3: TGTGCCAGCTCACCACTTGAGAGTTCACCCCTCCACTTT. Translating it yields CASSPLESSPLHF.

V gene TRBV21-1 combines with J gene TRBJ2-7; the D call of TRBD1 is as the table states it, not checked on the DNA. TRBV21-1 is a pseudogene. The CDR3 consists of 15 residues. CDR3: CASSKINRAFHEQYF. CDR3 coding DNA: TGTGCCAGCAGCAAAATAAACAGGGCGTTCCACGAGCAGTACTTC.

The chain couples TRBV20-1 to TRBJ2-7; D not certain. The CDR3 totals 14 residues. V dropped 0 bases and J dropped 10 bases, with 19 bases sitting between them. Germline lookup yields CDR1 DFQATT and CDR2 SNEGSKA (reference sequence). The CDR3 DNA reads TGCAGTGCTAGAGATCCTGGGGAATTCAAGGCCCAGTACTTC. Protein product: CSARDPGEFKAQYF.

This chain connects TRBV12-3 or TRBV12-4 to TRBJ1-6; no firm D call. Trimming removed 5 bases from V and 4 bases from J, with 6 bases in between. The CDR3 spans 13 residues. The CDR3 sequence is CASSGVYNSPLHF. DNA of the CDR3: TGTGCCAGCAGTGGTGTTTATAATTCACCCCTCCACTTT.